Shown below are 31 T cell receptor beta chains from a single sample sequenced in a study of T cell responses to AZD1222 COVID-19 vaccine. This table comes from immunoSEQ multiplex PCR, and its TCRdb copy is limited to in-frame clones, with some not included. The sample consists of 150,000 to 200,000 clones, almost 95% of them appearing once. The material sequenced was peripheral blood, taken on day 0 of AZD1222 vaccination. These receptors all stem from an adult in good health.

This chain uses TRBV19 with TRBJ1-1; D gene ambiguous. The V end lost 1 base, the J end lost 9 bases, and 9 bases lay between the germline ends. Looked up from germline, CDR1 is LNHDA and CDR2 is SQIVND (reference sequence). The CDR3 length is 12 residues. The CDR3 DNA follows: TGTGCCAGTAGTATAGGGAGGCAGCAAGCTTTCTTT. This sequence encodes CASSIGRQQAFF.

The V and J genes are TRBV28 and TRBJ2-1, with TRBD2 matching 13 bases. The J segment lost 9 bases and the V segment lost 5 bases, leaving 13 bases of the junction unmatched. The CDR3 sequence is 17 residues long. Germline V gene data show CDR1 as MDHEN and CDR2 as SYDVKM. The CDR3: CASSARTSGRSAGEQFF. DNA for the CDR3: TGTGCCAGCAGTGCTCGGACTAGCGGGAGATCGGCCGGTGAGCAGTTCTTC.

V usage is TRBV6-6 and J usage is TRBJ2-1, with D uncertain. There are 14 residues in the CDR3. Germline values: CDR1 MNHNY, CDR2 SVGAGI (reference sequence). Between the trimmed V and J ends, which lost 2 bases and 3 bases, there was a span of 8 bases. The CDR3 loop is CASSYPGLYNEQFF. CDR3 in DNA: TGTGCCAGCAGTTACCCCGGCCTCTACAATGAGCAGTTCTTC.

CDR3 DNA: TGCGCCAGCAGCTTGGAGGACAACTACTACGAGCAGTACTTC. Encoded protein: CASSLEDNYYEQYF. The V gene is TRBV5-1, the J gene TRBJ2-7; possibly TRBD1 for D (5 bases). The V end lost 0 bases, the J end lost 3 bases, and 10 bases lay between the germline ends. There are 14 residues in the CDR3. CDR1 is SGHRS and CDR2 is YFSETQ in the germline V gene.

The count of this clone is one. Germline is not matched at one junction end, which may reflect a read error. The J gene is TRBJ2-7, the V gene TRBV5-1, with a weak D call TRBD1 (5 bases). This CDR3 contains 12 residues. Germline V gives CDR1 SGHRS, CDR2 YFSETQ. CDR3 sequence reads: CVSSLVRGEQYF. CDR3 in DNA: TGCGTCAGCAGCTTGGTAAGGGGCGAGCAGTACTTC.

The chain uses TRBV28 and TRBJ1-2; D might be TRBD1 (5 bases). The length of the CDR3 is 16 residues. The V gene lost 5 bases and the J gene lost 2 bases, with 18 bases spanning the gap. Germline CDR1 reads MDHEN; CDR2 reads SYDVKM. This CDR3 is CASSPGGIGGNYGYTF. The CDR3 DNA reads TGTGCCAGCAGTCCTGGGGGTATCGGCGGGAACTATGGCTACACCTTC.

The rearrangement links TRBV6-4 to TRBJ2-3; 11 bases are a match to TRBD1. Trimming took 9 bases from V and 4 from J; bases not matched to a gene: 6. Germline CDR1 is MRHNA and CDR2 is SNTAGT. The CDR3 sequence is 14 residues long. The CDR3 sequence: CARPDRGLADTQYF. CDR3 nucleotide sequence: TGTGCCAGACCGGACAGGGGGCTTGCAGATACGCAGTATTTT.

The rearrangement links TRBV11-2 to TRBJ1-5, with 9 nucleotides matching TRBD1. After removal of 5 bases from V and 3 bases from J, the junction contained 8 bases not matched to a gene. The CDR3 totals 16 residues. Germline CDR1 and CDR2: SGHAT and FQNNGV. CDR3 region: CASSPQGARNNQPQHF. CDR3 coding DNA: TGTGCCAGCAGCCCACAGGGGGCGAGGAACAATCAGCCCCAGCATTTT. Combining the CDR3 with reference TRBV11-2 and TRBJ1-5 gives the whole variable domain EAGVAQSPRYKIIEKRQSVAFWCNPISGHATLYWYQQILGQGPKLLIQFQNNGVVDDSQLPKDRFSAERLKGVDSTLKIQPAKLEDSAVYLCASSPQGARNNQPQHFGDGTRLSIL.

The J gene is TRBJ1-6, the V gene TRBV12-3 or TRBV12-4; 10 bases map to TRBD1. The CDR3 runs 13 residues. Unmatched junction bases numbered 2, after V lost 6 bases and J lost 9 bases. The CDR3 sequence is CASSRDRGSPLHF. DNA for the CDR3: TGTGCCAGCAGCCGGGACAGGGGTTCACCCCTCCACTTT.

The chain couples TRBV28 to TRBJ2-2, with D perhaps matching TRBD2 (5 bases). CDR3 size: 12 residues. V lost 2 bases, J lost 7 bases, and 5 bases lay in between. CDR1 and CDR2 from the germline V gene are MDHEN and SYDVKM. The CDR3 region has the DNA TGTGCCAGCAGTTTAGGGAGCGGGGAGCTGTTTTTT. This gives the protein CASSLGSGELFF.

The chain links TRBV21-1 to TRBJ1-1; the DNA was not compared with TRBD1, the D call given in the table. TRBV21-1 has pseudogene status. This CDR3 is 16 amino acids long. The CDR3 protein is CASSKGRGIFCAEAFF. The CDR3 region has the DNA TGTGCCAGCAGCAAAGGCAGGGGGATTTTTTGTGCTGAAGCTTTCTTT.

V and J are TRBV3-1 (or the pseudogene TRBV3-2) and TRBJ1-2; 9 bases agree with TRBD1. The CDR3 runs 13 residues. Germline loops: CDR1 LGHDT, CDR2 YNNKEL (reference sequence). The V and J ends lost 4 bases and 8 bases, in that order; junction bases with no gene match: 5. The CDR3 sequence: CASSPRTGDGYTF. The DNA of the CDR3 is TGTGCCAGCAGCCCGAGGACAGGGGACGGCTACACCTTC.

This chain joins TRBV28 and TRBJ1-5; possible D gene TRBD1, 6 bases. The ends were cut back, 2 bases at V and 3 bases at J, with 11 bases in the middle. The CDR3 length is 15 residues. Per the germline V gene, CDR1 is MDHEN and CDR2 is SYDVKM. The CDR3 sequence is CASSLPGQLNQPQHF. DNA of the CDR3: TGTGCCAGCAGTTTACCCGGACAGCTCAATCAGCCCCAGCATTTT.

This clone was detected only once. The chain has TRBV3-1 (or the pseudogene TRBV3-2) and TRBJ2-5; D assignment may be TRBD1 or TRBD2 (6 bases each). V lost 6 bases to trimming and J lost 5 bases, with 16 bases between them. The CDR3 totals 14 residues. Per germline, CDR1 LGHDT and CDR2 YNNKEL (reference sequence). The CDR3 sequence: CASSPVGGVETQYF. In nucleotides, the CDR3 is TGTGCCAGCAGTCCTGTGGGGGGCGTGGAGACCCAGTACTTC.

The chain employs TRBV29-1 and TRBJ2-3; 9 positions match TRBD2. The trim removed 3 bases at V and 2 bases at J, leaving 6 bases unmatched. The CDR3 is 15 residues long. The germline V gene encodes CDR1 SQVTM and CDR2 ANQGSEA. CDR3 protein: CSVDGASGDTDTQYF. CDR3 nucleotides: TGCAGCGTTGACGGGGCTAGCGGGGACACAGATACGCAGTATTTT.

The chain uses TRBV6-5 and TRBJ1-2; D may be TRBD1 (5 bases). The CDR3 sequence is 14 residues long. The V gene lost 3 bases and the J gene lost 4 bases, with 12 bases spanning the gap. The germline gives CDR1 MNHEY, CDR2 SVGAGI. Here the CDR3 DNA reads TGTGCCAGCAGTTATTGGTCAGGGAGCTATGGCTACACCTTC. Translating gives CASSYWSGSYGYTF.

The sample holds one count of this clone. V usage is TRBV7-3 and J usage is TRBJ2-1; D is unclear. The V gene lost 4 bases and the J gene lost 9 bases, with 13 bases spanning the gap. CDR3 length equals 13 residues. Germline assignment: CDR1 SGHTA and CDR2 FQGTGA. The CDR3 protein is CASSSAAGFEQFF. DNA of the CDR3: TGTGCCAGCAGCTCCGCCGCAGGATTTGAGCAGTTCTTC.

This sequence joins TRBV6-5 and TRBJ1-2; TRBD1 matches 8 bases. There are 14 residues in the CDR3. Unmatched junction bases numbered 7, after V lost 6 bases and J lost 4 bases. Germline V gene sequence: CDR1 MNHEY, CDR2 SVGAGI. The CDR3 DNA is TGTGCCAGCAGACCCGACAGGGGTGTCTATGGCTACACCTTC. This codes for CASRPDRGVYGYTF.

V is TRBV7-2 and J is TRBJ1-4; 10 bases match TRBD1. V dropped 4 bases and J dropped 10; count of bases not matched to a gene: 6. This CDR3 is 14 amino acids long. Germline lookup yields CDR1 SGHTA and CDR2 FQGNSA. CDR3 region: CASSSGTGEGKLFF. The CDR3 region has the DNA TGTGCCAGCAGCTCAGGGACAGGGGAGGGAAAACTGTTTTTT.

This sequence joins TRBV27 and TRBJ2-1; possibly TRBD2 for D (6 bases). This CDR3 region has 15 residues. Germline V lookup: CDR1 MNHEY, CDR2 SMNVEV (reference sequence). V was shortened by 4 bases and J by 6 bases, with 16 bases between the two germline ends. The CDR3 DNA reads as TGTGCCAGCAGTTCCCTCGCGCTAGCGTTCAATGAGCAGTTCTTC. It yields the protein CASSSLALAFNEQFF.

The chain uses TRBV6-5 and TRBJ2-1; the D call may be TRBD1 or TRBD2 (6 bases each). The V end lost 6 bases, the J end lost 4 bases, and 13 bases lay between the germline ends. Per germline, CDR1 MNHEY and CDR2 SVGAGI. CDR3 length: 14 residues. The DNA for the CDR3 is TGTGCCAGCAGGTTGGGGGGCTGGTACAATGAGCAGTTCTTC. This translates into CASRLGGWYNEQFF.

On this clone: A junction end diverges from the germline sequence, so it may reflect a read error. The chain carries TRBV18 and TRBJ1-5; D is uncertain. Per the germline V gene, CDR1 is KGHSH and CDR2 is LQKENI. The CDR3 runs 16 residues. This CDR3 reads CASSPFAGASDQPQHF. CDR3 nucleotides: TGTGCCAGCTCACCCTTTGCCGGCGCTAGCGATCAGCCCCAGCATTTT.

This CDR3 is CASSYSRADYGYTF. CDR3 DNA sequence: TGTGCCAGCAGTTACTCGAGGGCGGACTATGGCTACACCTTC. V is TRBV6-5 and J is TRBJ1-2; D call uncertain. The CDR3 contains 14 residues. V was pared by 0 bases and J by 3 bases, with 8 bases between. The germline V gene encodes CDR1 MNHEY and CDR2 SVGAGI.

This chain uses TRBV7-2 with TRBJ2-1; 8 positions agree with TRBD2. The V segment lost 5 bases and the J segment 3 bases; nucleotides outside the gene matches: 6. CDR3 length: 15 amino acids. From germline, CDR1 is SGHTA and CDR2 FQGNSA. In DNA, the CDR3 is TGTGCCAGCAGCGCGGCCAGCGGGAGCTACAATGAGCAGTTCTTC. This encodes CASSAASGSYNEQFF. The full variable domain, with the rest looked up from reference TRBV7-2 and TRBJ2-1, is GAGVSQSPSNKVTEKGKDVELRCDPISGHTALYWYRQSLGQGLEFLIYFQGNSAPDKSGLPSDRFSAERTGGSVSTLTIQRTQQEDSAVYLCASSAASGSYNEQFFGPGTRLTVL.

The CDR3 is CASGLYGTGELFF. The CDR3 DNA follows: TGTGCTAGTGGTTTGTATGGCACCGGGGAGCTGTTTTTT. The V gene is TRBV12-5, the J gene TRBJ2-2, with D uncertain. V dropped 2 bases and J dropped 4 bases, with 5 bases sitting between them. This CDR3 region has 13 residues. Per germline, CDR1 LGHNT and CDR2 FRNRAP.

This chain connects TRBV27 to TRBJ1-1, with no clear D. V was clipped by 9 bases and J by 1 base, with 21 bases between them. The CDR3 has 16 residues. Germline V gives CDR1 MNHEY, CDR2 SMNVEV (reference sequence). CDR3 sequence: CASKGEGSLGNTEAFF. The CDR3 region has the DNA TGTGCCAGTAAAGGAGAAGGGTCCCTGGGGAACACTGAAGCTTTCTTT.

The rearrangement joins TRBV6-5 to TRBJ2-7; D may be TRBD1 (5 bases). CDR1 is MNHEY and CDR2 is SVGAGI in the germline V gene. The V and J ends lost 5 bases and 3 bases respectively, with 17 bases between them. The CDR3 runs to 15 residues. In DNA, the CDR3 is TGTGCCAGCAGTCCTGGACATACGAGCCACTACGAGCAGTACTTC. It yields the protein CASSPGHTSHYEQYF.

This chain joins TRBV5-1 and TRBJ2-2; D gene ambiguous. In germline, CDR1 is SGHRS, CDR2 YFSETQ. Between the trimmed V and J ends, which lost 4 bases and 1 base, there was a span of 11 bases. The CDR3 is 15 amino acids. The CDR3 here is CASSPQVGNTGELFF. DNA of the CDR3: TGCGCCAGCAGCCCCCAGGTCGGGAACACCGGGGAGCTGTTTTTT.

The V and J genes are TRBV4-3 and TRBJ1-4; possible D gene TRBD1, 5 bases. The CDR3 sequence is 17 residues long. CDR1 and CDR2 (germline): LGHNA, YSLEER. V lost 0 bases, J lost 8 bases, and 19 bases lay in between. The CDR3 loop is CASSQELGGTAGEKLFF. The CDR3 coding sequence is TGCGCCAGCAGCCAAGAACTTGGTGGGACGGCGGGCGAAAAACTGTTTTTT.

This CDR3 reads CASSQSSYEQYF. CDR3 nucleotide sequence: TGTGCCAGCAGCCAATCCTCCTACGAGCAGTACTTC. The chain employs TRBV3-1 (or the pseudogene TRBV3-2) and TRBJ2-7; D not certain. This CDR3 is built from 12 residues. The germline V gene has CDR1 LGHDT and CDR2 YNNKEL (reference sequence). V lost 2 bases, J lost 0 bases, and 2 bases lay in between.

As DNA, the CDR3 is TGTGCCAGCAGCTCGGGACTTTTTTACAATGAGCAGTTCTTC. It specifies CASSSGLFYNEQFF. The chain uses TRBV9 and TRBJ2-1; the D gene is possibly TRBD2 (6 bases). There are 14 residues in the CDR3. Germline CDR1 reads SGDLS; CDR2 reads YYNGEE. The V and J ends lost 4 bases and 4 bases respectively, with 12 bases between them.